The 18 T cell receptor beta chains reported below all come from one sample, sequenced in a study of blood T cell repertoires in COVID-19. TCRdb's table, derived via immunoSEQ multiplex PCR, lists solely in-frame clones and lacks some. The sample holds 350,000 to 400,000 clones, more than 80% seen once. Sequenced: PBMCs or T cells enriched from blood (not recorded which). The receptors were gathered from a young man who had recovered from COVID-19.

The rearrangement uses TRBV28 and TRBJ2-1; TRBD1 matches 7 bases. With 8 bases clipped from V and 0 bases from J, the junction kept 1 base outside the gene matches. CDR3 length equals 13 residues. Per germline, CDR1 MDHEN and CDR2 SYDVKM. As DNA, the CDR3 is TGTGCCAGCGGGACAGTCTCCTACAATGAGCAGTTCTTC. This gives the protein CASGTVSYNEQFF.

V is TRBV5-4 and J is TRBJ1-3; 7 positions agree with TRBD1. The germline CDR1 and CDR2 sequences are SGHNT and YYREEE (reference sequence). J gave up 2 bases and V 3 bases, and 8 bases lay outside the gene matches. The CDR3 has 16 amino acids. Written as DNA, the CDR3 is TGTGCCAGCAGCTCGGCACAGGGGCGGGCTGGAAACACCATATATTTT. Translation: CASSSAQGRAGNTIYF.

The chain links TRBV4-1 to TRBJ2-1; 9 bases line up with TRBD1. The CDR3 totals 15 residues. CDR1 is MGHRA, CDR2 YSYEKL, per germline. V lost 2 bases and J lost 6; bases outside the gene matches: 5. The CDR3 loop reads CASSQRWDRANEQFF. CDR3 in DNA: TGCGCCAGCAGCCAACGGTGGGACAGGGCCAATGAGCAGTTCTTC.

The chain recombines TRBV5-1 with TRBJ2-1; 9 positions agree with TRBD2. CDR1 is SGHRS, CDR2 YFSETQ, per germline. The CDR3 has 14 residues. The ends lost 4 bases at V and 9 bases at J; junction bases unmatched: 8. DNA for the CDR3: TGCGCCAGCAGCCCGGGACTAGCTTCAGCTGAGCAGTTCTTC. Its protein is CASSPGLASAEQFF.

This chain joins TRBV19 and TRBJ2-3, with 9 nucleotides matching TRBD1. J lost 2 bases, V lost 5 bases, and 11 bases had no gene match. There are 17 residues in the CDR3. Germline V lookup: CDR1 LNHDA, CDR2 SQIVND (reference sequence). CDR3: CASSAGTGYLNTDTQYF. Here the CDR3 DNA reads TGTGCCAGTAGTGCGGGGACAGGGTATTTGAACACAGATACGCAGTATTTT. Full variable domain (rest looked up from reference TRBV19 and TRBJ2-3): DGGITQSPKYLFRKEGQNVTLSCEQNLNHDAMYWYRQDPGQGLRLIYYSQIVNDFQKGDIAEGYSVSREKKESFPLTVTSAQKNPTAFYLCASSAGTGYLNTDTQYFGPGTRLTVL.

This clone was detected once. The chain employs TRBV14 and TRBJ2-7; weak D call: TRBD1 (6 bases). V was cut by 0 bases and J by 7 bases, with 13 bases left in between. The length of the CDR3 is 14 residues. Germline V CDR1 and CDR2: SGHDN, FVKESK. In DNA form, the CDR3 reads TGTGCCAGCAGCCAAGATCACAGGGCTGGAGAGCAGTACTTC. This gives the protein CASSQDHRAGEQYF.

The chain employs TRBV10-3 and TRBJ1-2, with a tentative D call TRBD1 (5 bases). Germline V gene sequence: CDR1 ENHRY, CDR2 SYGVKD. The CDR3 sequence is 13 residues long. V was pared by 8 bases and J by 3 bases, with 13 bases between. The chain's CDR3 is CAIGRGEDYGYTF. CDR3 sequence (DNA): TGTGCCATCGGGAGGGGAGAGGACTATGGCTACACCTTC.

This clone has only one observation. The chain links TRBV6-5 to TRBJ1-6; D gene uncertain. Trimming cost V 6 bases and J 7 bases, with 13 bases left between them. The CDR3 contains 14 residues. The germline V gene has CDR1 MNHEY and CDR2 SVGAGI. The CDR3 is CASRWNERNSPLHF. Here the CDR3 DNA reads TGTGCCAGCAGGTGGAACGAGCGGAATTCACCCCTCCACTTT.

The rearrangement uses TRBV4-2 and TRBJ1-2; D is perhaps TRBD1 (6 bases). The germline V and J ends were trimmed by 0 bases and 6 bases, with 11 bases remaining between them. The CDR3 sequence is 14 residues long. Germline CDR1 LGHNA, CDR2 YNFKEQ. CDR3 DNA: TGTGCCAGCAGCCAAGACCGGGGGGGCCATGGCTACACCTTC. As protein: CASSQDRGGHGYTF.

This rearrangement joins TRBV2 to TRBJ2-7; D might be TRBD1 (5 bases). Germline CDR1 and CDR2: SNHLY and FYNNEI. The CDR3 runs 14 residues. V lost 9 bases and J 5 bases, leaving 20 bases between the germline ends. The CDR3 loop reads CASTLVGRQNEQYF. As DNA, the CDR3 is TGTGCCAGTACCCTGGTCGGCCGACAGAACGAGCAGTACTTC.

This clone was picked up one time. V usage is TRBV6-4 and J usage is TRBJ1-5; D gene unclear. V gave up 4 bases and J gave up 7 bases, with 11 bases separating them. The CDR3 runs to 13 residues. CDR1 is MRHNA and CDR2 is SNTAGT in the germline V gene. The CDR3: CASSGEGGQPQHF. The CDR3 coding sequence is TGTGCCAGCAGTGGGGAGGGCGGACAGCCCCAGCATTTT.

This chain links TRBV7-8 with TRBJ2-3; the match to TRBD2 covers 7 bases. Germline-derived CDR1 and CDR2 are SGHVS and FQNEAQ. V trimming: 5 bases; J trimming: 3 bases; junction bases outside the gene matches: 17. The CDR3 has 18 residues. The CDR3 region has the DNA TGTGCCAGCAGCACCCCTCTACTAGCGACGAGAGGTACAGATACGCAGTATTTT. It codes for CASSTPLLATRGTDTQYF.

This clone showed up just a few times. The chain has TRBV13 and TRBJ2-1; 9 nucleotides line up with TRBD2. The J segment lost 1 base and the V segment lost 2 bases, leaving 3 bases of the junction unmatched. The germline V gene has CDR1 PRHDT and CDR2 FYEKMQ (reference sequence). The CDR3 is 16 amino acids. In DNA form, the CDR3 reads TGTGCCAGCAGCTTAAGAGCGGGAGGTTCCTACAATGAGCAGTTCTTC. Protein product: CASSLRAGGSYNEQFF.

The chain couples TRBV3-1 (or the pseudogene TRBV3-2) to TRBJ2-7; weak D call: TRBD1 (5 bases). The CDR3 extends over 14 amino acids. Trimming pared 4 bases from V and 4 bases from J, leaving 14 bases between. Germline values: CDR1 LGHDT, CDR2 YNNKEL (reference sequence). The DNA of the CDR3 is TGTGCCAGCAGCCTCCAGACAGAGCTTTACGAGCAGTACTTC. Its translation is CASSLQTELYEQYF.

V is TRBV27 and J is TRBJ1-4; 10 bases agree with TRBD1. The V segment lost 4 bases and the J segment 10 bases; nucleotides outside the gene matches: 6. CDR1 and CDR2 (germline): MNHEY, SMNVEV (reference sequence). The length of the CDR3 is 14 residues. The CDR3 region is CASSSTGGVGKLFF. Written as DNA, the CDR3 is TGTGCCAGCAGTTCGACAGGGGGCGTGGGAAAACTGTTTTTT.

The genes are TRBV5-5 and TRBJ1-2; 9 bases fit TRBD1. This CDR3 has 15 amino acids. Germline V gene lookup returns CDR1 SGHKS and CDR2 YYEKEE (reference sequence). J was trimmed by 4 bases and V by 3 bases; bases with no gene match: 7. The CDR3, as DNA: TGTGCCAGCAGCTACGACAGGGGGGTAGCCTATGGCTACACCTTC. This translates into CASSYDRGVAYGYTF.

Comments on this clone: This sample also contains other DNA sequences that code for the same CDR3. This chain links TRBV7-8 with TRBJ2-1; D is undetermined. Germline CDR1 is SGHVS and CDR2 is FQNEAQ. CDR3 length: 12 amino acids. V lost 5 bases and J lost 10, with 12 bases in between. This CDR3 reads CASSPTRLEQFF. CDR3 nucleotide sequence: TGTGCCAGCAGCCCAACCCGCCTAGAGCAGTTCTTC.

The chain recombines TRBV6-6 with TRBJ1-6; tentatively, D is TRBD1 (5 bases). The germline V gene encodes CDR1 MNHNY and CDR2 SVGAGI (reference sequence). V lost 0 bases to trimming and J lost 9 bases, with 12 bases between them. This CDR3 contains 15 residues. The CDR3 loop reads CASSYSWQGGSPLHF. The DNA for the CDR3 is TGTGCCAGCAGTTACTCGTGGCAGGGAGGTTCACCCCTCCACTTT.